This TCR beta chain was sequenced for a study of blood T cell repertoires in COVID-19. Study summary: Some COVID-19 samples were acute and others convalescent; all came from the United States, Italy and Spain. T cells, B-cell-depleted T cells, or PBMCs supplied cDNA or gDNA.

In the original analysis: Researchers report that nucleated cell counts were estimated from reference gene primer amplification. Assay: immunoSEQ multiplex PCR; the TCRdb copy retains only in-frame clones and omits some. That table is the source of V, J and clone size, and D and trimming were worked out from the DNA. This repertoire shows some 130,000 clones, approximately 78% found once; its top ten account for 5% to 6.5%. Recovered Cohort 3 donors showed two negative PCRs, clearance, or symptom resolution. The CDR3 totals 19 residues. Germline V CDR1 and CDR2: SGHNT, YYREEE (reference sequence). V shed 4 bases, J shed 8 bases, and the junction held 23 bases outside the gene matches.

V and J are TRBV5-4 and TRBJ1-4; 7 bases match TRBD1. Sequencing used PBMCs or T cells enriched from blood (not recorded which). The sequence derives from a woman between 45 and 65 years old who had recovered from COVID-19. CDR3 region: CASSPRVSSEDRANEKLFF. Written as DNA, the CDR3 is TGTGCCAGCAGCCCCAGGGTATCTTCGGAAGACAGGGCCAACGAAAAACTGTTTTTT. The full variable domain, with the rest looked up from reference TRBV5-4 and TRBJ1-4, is ETGVTQSPTHLIKTRGQQVTLRCSSQSGHNTVSWYQQALGQGPQFIFQYYREEENGRGNFPPRFSGLQFPNYSSELNVNALELDDSALYLCASSPRVSSEDRANEKLFFGSGTQLSVL.